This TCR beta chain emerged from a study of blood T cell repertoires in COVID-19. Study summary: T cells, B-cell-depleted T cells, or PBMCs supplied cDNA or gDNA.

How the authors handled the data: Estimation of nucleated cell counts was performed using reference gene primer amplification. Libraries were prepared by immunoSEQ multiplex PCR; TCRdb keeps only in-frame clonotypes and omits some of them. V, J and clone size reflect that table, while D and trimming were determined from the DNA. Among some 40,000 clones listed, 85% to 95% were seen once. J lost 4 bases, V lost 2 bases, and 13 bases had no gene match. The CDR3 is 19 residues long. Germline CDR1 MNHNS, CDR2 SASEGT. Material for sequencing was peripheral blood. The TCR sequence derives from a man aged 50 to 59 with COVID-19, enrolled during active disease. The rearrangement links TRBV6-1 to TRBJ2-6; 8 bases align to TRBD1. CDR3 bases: TGTGCCAGCAGTGAATTGGGCAGGGGGCCAGGGAGCGGGGCCAACGTCCTGACTTTC. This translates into CASSELGRGPGSGANVLTF.